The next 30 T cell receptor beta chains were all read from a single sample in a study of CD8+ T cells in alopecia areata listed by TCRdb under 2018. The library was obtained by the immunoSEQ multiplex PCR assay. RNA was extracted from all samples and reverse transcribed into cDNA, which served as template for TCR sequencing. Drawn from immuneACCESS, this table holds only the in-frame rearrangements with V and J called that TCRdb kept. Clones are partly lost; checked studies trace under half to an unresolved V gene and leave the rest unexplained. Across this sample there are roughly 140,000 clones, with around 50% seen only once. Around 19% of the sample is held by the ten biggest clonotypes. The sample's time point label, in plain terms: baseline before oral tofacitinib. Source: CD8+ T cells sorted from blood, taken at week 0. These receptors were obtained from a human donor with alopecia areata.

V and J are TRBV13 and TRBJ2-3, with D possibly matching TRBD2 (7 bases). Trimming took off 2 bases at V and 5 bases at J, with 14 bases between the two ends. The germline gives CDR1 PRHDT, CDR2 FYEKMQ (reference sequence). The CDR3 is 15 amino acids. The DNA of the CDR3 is TGTGCCAGCAGCTTAATTTCGGGGGGCGGAGATACGCAGTATTTT. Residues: CASSLISGGGDTQYF.

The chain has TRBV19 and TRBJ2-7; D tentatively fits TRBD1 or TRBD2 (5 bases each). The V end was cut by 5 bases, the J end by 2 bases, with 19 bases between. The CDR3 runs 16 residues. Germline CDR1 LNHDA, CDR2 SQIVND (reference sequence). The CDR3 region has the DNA TGTGCCAGTAGTCCGCCTGGGGCAGGGACCGCCTACGAGCAGTACTTC. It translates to CASSPPGAGTAYEQYF.

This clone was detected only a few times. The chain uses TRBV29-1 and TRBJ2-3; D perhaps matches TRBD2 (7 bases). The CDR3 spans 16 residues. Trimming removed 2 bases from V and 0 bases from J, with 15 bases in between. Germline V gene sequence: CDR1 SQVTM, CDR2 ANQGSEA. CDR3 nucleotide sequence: TGCAGCGTTGAACCCGACCCGGGGGGCAGCACAGATACGCAGTATTTT. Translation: CSVEPDPGGSTDTQYF.

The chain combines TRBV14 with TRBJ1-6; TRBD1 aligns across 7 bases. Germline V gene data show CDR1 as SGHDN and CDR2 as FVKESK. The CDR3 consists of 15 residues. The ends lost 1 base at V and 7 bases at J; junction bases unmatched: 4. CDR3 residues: CASSQAGTANSPLHF. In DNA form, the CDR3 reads TGTGCCAGCAGCCAAGCCGGGACAGCAAATTCACCCCTCCACTTT.

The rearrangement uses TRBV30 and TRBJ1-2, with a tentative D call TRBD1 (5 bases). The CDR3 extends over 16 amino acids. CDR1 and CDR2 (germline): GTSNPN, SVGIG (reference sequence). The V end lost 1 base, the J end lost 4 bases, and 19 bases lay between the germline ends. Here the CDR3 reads CAWSDGTTISGYGYTF. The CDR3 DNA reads TGTGCCTGGAGTGATGGGACCACCATCTCAGGCTATGGCTACACCTTC. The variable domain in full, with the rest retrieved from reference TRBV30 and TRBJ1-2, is SQTIHQWPATLVQPVGSPLSLECTVEGTSNPNLYWYRQAAGRGLQLLFYSVGIGQISSEVPQNLSASRPQDRQFILSSKKLLLSDSGFYLCAWSDGTTISGYGYTFGSGTRLTVV.

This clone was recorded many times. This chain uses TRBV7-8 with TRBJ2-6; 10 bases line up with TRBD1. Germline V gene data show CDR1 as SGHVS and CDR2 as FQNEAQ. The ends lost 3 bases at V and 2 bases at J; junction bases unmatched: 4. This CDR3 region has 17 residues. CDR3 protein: CASSFTGQGAGANVLTF. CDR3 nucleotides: TGTGCCAGCAGCTTTACTGGACAGGGGGCTGGGGCCAACGTCCTGACTTTC. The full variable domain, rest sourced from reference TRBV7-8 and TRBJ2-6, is GAGVSQSPRYKVAKRGQDVALRCDPISGHVSLFWYQQALGQGPEFLTYFQNEAQLDKSGLPSDRFFAERPEGSVSTLKIQRTQQEDSAVYLCASSFTGQGAGANVLTFGAGSRLTVL.

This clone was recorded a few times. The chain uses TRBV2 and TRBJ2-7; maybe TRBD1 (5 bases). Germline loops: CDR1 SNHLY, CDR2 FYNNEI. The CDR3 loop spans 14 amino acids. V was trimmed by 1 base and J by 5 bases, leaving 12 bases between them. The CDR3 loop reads CASSEVPGLDEQYF. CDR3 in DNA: TGTGCCAGCAGTGAAGTCCCAGGGCTCGACGAGCAGTACTTC.

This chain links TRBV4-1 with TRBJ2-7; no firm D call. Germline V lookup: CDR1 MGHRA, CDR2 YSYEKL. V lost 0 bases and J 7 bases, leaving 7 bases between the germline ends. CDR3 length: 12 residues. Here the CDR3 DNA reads TGCGCCAGCAGCCAAGACGAAGTAGAGCAGTACTTC. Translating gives CASSQDEVEQYF.

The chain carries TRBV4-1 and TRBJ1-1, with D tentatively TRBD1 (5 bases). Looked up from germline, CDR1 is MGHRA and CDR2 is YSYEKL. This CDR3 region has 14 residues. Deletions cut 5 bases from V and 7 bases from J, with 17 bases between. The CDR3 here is CASSTQFEQDEAFF. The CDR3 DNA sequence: TGCGCCAGCAGCACTCAGTTTGAACAGGATGAAGCTTTCTTT.

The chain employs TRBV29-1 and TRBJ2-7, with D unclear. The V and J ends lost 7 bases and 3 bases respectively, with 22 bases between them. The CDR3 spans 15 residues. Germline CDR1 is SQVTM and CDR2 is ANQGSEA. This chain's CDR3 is CSALFYTTPHYEQYF. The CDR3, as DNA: TGCAGCGCGTTATTTTACACAACACCACACTACGAGCAGTACTTC.

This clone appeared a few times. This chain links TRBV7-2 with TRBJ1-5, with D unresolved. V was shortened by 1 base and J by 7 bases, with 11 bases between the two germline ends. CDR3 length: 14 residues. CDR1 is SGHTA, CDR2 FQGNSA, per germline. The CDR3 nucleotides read TGTGCCAGCAGCTTAGGAGTCAGGAGCCAGCCCCAGCATTTT. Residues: CASSLGVRSQPQHF.

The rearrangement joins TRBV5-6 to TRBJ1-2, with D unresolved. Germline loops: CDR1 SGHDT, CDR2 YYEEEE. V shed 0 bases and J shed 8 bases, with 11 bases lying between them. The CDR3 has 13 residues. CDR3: CASSLGQREGYTF. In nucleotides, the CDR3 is TGTGCCAGCAGCTTGGGTCAGCGGGAGGGCTACACCTTC.

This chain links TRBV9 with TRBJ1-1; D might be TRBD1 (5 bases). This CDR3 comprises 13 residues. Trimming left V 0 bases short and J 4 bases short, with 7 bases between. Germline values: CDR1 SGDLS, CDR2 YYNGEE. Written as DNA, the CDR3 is TGTGCCAGCAGCGTAGCTAGGGGCACTGAAGCTTTCTTT. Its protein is CASSVARGTEAFF.

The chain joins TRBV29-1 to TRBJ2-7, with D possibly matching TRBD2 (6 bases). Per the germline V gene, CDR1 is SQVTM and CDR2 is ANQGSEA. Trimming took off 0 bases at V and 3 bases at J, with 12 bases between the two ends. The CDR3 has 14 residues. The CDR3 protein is CSVEDHGGDYEQYF. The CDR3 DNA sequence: TGCAGCGTTGAAGATCACGGCGGGGACTACGAGCAGTACTTC.

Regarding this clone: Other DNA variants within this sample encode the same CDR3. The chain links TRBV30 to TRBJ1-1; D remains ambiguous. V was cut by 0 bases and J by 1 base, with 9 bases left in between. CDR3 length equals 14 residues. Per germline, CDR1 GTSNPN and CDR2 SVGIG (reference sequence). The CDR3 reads CAWSVGAGNTEAFF. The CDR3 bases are TGTGCCTGGAGTGTAGGCGCAGGGAACACTGAAGCTTTCTTT.

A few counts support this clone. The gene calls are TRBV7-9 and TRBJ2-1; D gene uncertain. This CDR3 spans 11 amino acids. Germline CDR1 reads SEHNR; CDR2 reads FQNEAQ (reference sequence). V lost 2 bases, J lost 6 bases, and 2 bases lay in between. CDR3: CASSLSNEQFF. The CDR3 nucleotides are TGTGCCAGCAGCTTAAGCAATGAGCAGTTCTTC.

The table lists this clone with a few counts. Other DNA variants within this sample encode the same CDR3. CDR3 loop: CASSADRGGTEAFF. CDR3 coding DNA: TGTGCCAGCAGCGCGGACAGGGGAGGGACTGAAGCTTTCTTT. The V call is TRBV9, the J call TRBJ1-1, with 9 nucleotides matching TRBD1. CDR3 size: 14 residues. Germline V gene sequence: CDR1 SGDLS, CDR2 YYNGEE. V shed 3 bases and J 5 bases; nucleotides not matched to a gene: 5.

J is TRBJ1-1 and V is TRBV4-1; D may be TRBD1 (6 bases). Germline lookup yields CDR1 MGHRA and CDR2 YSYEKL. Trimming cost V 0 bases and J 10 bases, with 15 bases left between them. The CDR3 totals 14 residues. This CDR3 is CASSQDLSGQPAFF. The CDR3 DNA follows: TGCGCCAGCAGCCAAGATCTTTCAGGACAGCCAGCTTTCTTT.

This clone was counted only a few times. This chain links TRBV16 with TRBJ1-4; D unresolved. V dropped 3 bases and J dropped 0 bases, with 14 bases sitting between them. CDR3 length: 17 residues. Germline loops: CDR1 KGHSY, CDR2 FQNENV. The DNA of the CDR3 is TGTGCCAGCAGCCAGACACGGACGGGAACAACTAATGAAAAACTGTTTTTT. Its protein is CASSQTRTGTTNEKLFF.

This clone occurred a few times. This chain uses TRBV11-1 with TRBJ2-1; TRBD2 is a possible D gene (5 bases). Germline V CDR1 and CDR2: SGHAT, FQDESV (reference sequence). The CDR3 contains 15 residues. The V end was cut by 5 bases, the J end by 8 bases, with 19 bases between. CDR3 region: CASSATSLKDDEQFF. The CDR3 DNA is TGTGCCAGCAGCGCCACTAGTTTGAAGGACGATGAGCAGTTCTTC.

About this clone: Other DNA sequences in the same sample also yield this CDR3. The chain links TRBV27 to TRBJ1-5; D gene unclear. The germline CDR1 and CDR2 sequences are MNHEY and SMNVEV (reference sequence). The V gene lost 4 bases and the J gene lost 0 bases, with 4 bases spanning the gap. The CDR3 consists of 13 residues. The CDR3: CASSSSSNQPQHF. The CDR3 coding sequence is TGTGCCAGCAGTTCCTCTAGCAATCAGCCCCAGCATTTT.

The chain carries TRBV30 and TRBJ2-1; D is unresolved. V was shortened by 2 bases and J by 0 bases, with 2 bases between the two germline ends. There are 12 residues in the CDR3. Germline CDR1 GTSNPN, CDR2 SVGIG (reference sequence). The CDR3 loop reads CAWSLSYNEQFF. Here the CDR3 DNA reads TGTGCCTGGAGTCTCTCCTACAATGAGCAGTTCTTC.

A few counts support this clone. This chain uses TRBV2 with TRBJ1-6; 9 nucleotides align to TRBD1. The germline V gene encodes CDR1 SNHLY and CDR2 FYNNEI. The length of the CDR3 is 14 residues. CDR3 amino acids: CGTGEKTYNSPLHF. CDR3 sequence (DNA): TGTGGGACAGGGGAGAAAACCTATAATTCACCCCTCCACTTT. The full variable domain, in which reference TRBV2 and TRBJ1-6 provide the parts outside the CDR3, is EPEVTQTPSHQVTQMGQEVILRCVPISNHLYFYWYRQILGQKVEFLVSFYNNEISEKSEIFDDQFSVERPDGSNFTLKIRSTKLEDSAMYFCGTGEKTYNSPLHFGNGTRLTVT.

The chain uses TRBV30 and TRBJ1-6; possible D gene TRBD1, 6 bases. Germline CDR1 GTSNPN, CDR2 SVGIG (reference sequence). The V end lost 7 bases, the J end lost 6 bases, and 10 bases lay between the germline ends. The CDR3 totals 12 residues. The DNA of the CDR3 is TGTGCCTCAGGACAGCTTAATTCACCCCTCCACTTT. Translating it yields CASGQLNSPLHF. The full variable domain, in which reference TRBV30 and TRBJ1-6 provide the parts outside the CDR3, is SQTIHQWPATLVQPVGSPLSLECTVEGTSNPNLYWYRQAAGRGLQLLFYSVGIGQISSEVPQNLSASRPQDRQFILSSKKLLLSDSGFYLCASGQLNSPLHFGNGTRLTVT.

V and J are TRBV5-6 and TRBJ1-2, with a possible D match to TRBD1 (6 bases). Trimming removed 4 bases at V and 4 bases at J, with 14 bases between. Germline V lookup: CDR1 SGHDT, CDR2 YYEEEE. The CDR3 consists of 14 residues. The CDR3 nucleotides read TGTGCCAGCAGCCCGACAGGATCAGTCTATGGCTACACCTTC. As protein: CASSPTGSVYGYTF.

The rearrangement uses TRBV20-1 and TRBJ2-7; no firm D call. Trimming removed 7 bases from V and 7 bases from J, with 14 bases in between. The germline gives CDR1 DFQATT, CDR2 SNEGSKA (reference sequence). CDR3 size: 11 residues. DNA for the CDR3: TGCAGTGGGTGGCTGGAAGGGGAGCAGTACTTC. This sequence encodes CSGWLEGEQYF.

The CDR3 sequence is CASSLNLDGYTF. In DNA, the CDR3 is TGTGCCAGCAGCTTGAATTTGGATGGCTACACCTTC. This rearrangement joins TRBV11-2 to TRBJ1-2; D gene uncertain. This CDR3 has 12 residues. Germline values: CDR1 SGHAT, CDR2 FQNNGV. Trimming pared 3 bases from V and 6 bases from J, leaving 8 bases between.

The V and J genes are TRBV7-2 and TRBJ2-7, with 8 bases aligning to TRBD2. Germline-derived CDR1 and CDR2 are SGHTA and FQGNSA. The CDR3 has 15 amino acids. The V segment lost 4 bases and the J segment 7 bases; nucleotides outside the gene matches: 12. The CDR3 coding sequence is TGTGCCAGCAGCTACAGGGCGGGGGGTCCCGAAGAGCAGTACTTC. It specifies CASSYRAGGPEEQYF.

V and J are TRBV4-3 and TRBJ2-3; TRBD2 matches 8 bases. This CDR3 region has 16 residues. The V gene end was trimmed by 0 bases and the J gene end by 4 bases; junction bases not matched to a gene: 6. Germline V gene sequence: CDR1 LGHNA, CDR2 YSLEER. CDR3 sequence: CASSQDRSGGADTQYF. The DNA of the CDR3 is TGCGCCAGCAGCCAAGATAGAAGCGGGGGTGCAGATACGCAGTATTTT.

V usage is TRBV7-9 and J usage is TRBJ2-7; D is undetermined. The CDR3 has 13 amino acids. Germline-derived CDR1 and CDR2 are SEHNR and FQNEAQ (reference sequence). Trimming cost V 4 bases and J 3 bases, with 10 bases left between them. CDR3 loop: CASSSDPNYEQYF. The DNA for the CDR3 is TGTGCCAGCAGCTCGGACCCTAACTACGAGCAGTACTTC.